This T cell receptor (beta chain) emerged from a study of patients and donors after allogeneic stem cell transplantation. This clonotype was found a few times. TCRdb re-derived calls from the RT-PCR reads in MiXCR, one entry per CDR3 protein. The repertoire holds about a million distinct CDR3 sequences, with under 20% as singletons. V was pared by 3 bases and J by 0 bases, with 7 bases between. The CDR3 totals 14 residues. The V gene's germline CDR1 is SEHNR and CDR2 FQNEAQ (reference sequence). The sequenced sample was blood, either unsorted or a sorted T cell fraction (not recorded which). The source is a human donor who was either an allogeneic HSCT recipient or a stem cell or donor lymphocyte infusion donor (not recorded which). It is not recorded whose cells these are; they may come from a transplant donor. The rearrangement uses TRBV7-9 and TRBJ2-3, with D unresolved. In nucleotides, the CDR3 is TGTGCCAGCAGCTTGATGGGGAGCACAGATACGCAGTATTTT. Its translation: CASSLMGSTDTQYF.